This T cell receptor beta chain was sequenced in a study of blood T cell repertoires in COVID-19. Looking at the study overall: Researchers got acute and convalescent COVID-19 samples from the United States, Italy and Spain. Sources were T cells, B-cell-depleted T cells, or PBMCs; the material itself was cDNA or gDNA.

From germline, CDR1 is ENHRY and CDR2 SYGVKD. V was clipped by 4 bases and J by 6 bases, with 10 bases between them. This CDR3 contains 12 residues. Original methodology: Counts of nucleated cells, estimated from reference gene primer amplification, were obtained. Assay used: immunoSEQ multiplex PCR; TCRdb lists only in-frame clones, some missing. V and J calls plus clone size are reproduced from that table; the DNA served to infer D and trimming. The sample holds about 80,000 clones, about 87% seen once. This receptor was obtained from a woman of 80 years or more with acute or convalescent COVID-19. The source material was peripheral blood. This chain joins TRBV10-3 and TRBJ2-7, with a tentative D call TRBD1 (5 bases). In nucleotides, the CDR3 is TGTGCCATCAGTGTTAGGGGTTTCGAGCAGTACTTC. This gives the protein CAISVRGFEQYF.